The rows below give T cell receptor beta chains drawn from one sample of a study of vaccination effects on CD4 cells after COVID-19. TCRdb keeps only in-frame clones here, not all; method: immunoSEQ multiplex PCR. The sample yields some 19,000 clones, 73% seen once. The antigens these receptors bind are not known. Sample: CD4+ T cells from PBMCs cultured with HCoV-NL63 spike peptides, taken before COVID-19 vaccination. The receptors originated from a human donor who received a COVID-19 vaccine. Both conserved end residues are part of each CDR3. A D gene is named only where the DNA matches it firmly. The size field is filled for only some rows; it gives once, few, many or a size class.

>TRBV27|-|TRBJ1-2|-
TGTGCCAGCAGTTTAAACGGGAACTATGGCTACACCTTC
CASSLNGNYGYTF
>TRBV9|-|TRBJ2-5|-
TGTGCCAGCAGCGCCCCTAGCCACTTCAGGGTGAGGAAGGAGACCCAGTACTTC
CASSAPSHFRVRKETQYF
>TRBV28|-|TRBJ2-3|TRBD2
TGTGCCAGCAGTTTAGGACTAGCGGGAGGAGAGAGGACAGATACGCAGTATTTT
CASSLGLAGGERTDTQYF
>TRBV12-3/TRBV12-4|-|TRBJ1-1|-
TGTGCCAGCAGAAATTCGGGGAACACTGAAGCTTTCTTT
CASRNSGNTEAFF
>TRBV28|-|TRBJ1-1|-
TGTGCCAGCAAGGAGGCTGGGACTGAAGCTTTCTTT
CASKEAGTEAFF
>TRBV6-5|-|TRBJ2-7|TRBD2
TGTGCCACCCGGCGGGAGAGCTCCTACGAGCAGTACTTC
CATRRESSYEQYF
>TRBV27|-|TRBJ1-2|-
TGTGCCAGCAGTTTTCGGAGGGGCTCGTCTCTAAATGGCTACACCTTC
CASSFRRGSSLNGYTF
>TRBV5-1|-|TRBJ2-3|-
TGCGCCAGCAAGAGGAGGCGTTCAACTAGCACAGATACGCAGTATTTT
CASKRRRSTSTDTQYF
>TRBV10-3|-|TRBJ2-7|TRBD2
TGTGCCATCAGTGATTTAGCGGGGAGCTCCTACGAGCAGTACTTC
CAISDLAGSSYEQYF
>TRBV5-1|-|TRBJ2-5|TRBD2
TGCGCCAGCAGCTTGGGAAGGTCTAGCGGGAGAATGAAGGGACAAGAGACCCAGTACTTC
CASSLGRSSGRMKGQETQYF
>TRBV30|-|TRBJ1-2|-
TGTGCCTGGAACCGTCCGTATGGCTACACCTTC
CAWNRPYGYTF
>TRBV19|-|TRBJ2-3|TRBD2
TGTGCCAGTAGCCCCGCTTTAGGAGCGGGAGTGGATGCGTCCGCAGATACGCAGTATTTT
CASSPALGAGVDASADTQYF
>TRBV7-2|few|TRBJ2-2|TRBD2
TGTGCCAGCAGCCCCGGACTAGCCGGGGAGCTGTTTTTT
CASSPGLAGELFF
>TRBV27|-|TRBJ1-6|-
TGTGCCAGCAGTCCCGCGGGGACCTCCTATAATTCACCCCTCCACTTT
CASSPAGTSYNSPLHF
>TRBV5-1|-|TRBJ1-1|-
TGCGCCAGCAGCTTTGAAGTGAGAGGGTTCGACTCTGAAGCTTTCTTT
CASSFEVRGFDSEAFF
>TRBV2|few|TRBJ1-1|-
TGTGCCAGCAGCTTCGGTAGGAACACTGAAGCTTTCTTT
CASSFGRNTEAFF
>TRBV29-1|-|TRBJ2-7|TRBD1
TGCAGCGTTGACGGACAGGGGGCCTACGAGCAGTACTTC
CSVDGQGAYEQYF
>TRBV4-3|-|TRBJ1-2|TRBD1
TGCGCCAGCAGCCAGGGACAGGCTTGGGACGGCTACACCTTC
CASSQGQAWDGYTF
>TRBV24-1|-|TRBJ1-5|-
TGTGCCACCAGTGACCCCGCCGCACAGGGAATATCGGCCCAGCATTTT
CATSDPAAQGISAQHF
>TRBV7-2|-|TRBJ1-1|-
TGTGCCAGCAGCCCTATGGGTACTGGGACTGAAGCTTTCTTT
CASSPMGTGTEAFF
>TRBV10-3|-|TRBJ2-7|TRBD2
TGTGCCATCAGTGAGCCGACGGGGGGTAGAGGCGGGAGGACCTGGTACGAGCAGTACTTC
CAISEPTGGRGGRTWYEQYF
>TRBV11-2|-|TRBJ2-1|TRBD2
TGTGCCAGCAGCACAGCGGGGAGCTCCTACAATGAGCAGTTCTTC
CASSTAGSSYNEQFF
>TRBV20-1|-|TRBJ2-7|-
TGCAGTGCTCATTCCTACGAGCAGTACTTC
CSAHSYEQYF
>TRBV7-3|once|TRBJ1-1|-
TGTGCCAGCAGCTCAACGGGGGGCCTTCTGAACACTGAAGCTTTCTTT
CASSSTGGLLNTEAFF
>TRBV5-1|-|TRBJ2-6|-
TGCGCCAGCAGCTCCTACAGGGCCTCTGGGGCCAACGTCCTGACTTTC
CASSSYRASGANVLTF
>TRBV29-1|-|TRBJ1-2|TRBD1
TGCAGCGTCGAAGGACAGGGTTCTTCTGGCTACACCTTC
CSVEGQGSSGYTF
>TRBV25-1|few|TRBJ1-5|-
TGTGCCAGCATGGGGAACCTCAATCAGCCCCAGCATTTT
CASMGNLNQPQHF
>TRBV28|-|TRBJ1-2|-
TGTGCCAGCAGTTTAGCCCACGGGACAACCAGGGGTGGCTACACCTTC
CASSLAHGTTRGGYTF
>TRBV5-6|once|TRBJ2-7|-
TGTGCCAGCAGCTGGGGGGTGGGGTCCGAGCAGTACTTC
CASSWGVGSEQYF
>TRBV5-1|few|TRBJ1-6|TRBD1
TGCGCCAGCAGCTTAGACAGGGTAGGCGATAATTCACCCCTCCACTTT
CASSLDRVGDNSPLHF
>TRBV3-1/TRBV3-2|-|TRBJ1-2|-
TGTGCCAGCAGCCAAGGGACACCCCCTAACTATGGCTACACCTTC
CASSQGTPPNYGYTF
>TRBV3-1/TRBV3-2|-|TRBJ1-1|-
TGTGCCAGCAGCCAAGTATCTGGGAACACTGAAGCTTTCTTT
CASSQVSGNTEAFF
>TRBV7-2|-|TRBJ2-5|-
TGTGCCAGCAGCTTTGGGGGGCCTATTGGGGAGACCCAGTACTTC
CASSFGGPIGETQYF
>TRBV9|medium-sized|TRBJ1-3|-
TGTGCCAGCAGCGTAGGAGACGGAAACACCATATATTTT
CASSVGDGNTIYF
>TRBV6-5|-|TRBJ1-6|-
TGTGCCAGCAACCCGACCGTGGGACATTCACCCCTCCACTTT
CASNPTVGHSPLHF
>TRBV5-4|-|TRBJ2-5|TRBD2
TGTGCCAGCAGCGAAGGACTAGCGGATCAAGAGACCCAGTACTTC
CASSEGLADQETQYF
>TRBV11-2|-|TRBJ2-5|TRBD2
TGTGCCAGCAGCGGGGGACTAGCGGGAGTATTTAAAGAGACCCAGTACTTC
CASSGGLAGVFKETQYF
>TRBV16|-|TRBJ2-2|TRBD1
TGTGCCAGCAGCCCTACAGGGGGGCGCACCGGGGAGCTGTTTTTT
CASSPTGGRTGELFF
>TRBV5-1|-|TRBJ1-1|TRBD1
TGCGCCAGCAGCTACCAGGGGGGGGCGACTGAAGCTTTCTTT
CASSYQGGATEAFF
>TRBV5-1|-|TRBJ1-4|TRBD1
TGCGCCAGCAGCTCCAGGGGGGGGTATGAAAAACTGTTTTTT
CASSSRGGYEKLFF
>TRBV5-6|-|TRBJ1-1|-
TGTGCCAGCAGCTTGGCCAAAGGGTACGAAGGAACTGAAGCTTTCTTT
CASSLAKGYEGTEAFF
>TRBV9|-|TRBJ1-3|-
TGTGCCAGCAGCCCCCGGACAGACGGAAACACCATATATTTT
CASSPRTDGNTIYF
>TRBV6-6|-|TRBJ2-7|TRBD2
TGTGCCAGCAGCCTAGCGGGAGGCTCACCCTACGAGCAGTACTTC
CASSLAGGSPYEQYF
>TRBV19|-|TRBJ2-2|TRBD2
TGTGCCAGTCGCTCTAGCGGGGACCCCCTAACCGGGGAGCTGTTTTTT
CASRSSGDPLTGELFF
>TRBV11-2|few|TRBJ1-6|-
TGTGCCAGCAGCTTTGACCCATCCCCTAATTCACCCCTCCACTTT
CASSFDPSPNSPLHF
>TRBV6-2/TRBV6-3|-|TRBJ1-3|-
TGTGCCAGCGGCCGGGGACATAAAGGAAACACCATATATTTT
CASGRGHKGNTIYF
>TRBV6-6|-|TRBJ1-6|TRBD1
TGTGCCAGCAGCCTGACAGGGGGAGTGTTTAGTTCACCCCTCCACTTT
CASSLTGGVFSSPLHF
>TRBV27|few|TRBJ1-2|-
TGTGCCAGCAGGCAAACAGGAAACTATGGCTACACCTTC
CASRQTGNYGYTF
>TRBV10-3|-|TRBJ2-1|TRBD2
TGTGCCATCAGTGAACCGGGACTAGCGGGAGGGCCCTATGAGCAGTTCTTC
CAISEPGLAGGPYEQFF
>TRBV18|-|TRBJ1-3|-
TGTGCCAGCTCACCGACCCCCCTTCCTGTCCCTGGAAACACCATATATTTT
CASSPTPLPVPGNTIYF
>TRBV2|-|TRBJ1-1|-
TGTGCCAGCAGTGAGGGTGGGGGACGGATAGGCACTGAAGCTTTCTTT
CASSEGGGRIGTEAFF
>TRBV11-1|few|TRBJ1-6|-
TGTGCCAGCAGCGGACAGCAGGGGAATTCACCCCTCCACTTT
CASSGQQGNSPLHF
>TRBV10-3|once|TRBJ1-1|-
TGTGCCATTAAGATGGGTGGTGGAACTGAAGCTTTCTTT
CAIKMGGGTEAFF